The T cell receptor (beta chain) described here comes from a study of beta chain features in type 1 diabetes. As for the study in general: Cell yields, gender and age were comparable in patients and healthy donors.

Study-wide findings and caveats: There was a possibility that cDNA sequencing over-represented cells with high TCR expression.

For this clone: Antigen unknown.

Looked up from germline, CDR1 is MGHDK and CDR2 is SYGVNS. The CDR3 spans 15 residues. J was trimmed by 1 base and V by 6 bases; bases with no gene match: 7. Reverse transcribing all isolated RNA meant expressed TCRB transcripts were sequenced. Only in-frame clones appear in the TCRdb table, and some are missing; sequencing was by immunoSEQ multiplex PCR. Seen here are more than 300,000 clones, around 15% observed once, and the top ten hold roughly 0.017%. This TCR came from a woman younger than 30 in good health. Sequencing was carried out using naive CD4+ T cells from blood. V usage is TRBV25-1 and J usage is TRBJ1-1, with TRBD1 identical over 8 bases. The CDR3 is CASRTRGQGNTEAFF. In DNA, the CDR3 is TGTGCCAGCAGAACCCGAGGACAGGGGAACACTGAAGCTTTCTTT.